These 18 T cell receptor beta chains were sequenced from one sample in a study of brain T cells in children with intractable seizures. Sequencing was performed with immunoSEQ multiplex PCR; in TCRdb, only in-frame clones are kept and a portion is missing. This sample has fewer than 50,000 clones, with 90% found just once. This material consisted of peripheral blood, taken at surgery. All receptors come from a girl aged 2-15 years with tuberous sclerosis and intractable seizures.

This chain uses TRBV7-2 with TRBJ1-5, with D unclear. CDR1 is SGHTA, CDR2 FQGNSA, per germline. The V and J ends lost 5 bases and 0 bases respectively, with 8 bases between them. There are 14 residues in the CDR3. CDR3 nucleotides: TGTGCCAGCAGCACGTGGTTTAGCAATCAGCCCCAGCATTTT. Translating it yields CASSTWFSNQPQHF.

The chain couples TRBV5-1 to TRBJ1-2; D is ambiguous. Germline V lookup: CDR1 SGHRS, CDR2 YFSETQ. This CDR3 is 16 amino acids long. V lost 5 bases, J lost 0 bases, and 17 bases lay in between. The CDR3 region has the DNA TGCGCCAGCAGGGTGTTAGTCGGTTCGACTAACTATGGCTACACCTTC. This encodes CASRVLVGSTNYGYTF.

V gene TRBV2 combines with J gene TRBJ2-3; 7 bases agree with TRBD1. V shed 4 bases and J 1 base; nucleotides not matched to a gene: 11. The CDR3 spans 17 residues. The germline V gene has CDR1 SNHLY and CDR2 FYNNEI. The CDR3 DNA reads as TGTGCCAGCAGTGGCCTGACAGGGCTGGTTGGCACAGATACGCAGTATTTT. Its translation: CASSGLTGLVGTDTQYF.

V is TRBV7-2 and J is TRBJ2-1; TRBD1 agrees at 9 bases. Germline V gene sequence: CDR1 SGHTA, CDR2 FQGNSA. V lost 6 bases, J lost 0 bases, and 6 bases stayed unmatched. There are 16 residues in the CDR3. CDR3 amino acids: CASRVQGASSYNEQFF. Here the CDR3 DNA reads TGTGCCAGCAGAGTACAGGGGGCGAGCTCCTACAATGAGCAGTTCTTC.

Here the CDR3 DNA reads TGCGCCAGCAGCCCAATGACAGCTTCTGGAAACACCATATATTTT. This codes for CASSPMTASGNTIYF. The gene calls are TRBV5-1 and TRBJ1-3; possible D gene TRBD1, 5 bases. Trimming took 4 bases from V and 1 from J, leaving 12 bases between them. Germline CDR1 is SGHRS and CDR2 is YFSETQ. This CDR3 is 15 amino acids long. The variable domain in full, completed from reference TRBV5-1 and TRBJ1-3, reads KAGVTQTPRYLIKTRGQQVTLSCSPISGHRSVSWYQQTPGQGLQFLFEYFSETQRNKGNFPGRFSGRQFSNSRSEMNVSTLELGDSALYLCASSPMTASGNTIYFGEGSWLTVV.

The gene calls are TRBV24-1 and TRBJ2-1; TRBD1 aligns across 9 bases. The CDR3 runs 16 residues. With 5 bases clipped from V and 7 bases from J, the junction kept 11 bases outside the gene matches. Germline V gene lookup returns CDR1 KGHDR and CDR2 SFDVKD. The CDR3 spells CATSATHRGQGNEQFF. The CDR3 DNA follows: TGTGCCACCAGTGCAACTCACAGGGGGCAGGGGAATGAGCAGTTCTTC.

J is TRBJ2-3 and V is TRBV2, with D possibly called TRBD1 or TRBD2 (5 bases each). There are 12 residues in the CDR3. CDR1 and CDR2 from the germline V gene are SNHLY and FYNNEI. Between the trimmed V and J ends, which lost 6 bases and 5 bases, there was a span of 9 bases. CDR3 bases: TGTGCCAGCAGCGGGGCGGGAGATACGCAGTATTTT. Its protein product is CASSGAGDTQYF. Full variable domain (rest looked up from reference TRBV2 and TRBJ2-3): EPEVTQTPSHQVTQMGQEVILRCVPISNHLYFYWYRQILGQKVEFLVSFYNNEISEKSEIFDDQFSVERPDGSNFTLKIRSTKLEDSAMYFCASSGAGDTQYFGPGTRLTVL.

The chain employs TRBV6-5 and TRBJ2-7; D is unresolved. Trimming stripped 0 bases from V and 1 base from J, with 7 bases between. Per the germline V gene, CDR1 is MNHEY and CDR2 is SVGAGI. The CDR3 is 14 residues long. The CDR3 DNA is TGTGCCAGCAGTTACTCGAAGTGGTCCTACGAGCAGTACTTC. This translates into CASSYSKWSYEQYF.

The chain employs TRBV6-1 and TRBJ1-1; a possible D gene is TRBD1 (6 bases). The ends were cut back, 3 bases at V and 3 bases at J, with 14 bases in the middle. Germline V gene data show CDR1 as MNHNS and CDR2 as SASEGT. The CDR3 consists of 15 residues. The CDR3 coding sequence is TGTGCCAGCAGTGAGGCCAGGGGATGGGACACTGAAGCTTTCTTT. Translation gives CASSEARGWDTEAFF.

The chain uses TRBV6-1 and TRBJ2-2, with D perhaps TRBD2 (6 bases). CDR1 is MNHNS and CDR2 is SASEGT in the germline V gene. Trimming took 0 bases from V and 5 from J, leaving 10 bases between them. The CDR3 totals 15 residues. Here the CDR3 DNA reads TGTGCCAGCAGTGAAGCGCAGGGAGGAACCGGGGAGCTGTTTTTT. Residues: CASSEAQGGTGELFF.

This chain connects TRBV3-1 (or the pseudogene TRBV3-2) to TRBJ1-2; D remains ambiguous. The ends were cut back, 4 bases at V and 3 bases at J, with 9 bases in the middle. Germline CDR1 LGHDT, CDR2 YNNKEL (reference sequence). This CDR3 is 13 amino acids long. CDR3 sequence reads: CASSPDRYYGYTF. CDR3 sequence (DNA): TGTGCCAGCAGCCCTGACCGATACTATGGCTACACCTTC.

CDR3 DNA: TGCGCCAGCAGCCAACAGTTAGCAACTAATGAAAAACTGTTTTTT. It translates to CASSQQLATNEKLFF. The V gene is TRBV4-1, the J gene TRBJ1-4; unclear D gene. The ends were cut back, 2 bases at V and 0 bases at J, with 7 bases in the middle. CDR1 is MGHRA and CDR2 is YSYEKL in the germline V gene. The CDR3 spans 15 residues.

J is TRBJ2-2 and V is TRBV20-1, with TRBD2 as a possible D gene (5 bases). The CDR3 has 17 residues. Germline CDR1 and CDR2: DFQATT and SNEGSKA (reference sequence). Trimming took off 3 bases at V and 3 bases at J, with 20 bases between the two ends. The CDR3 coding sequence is TGCAGTGCTAGTCACTCCCCCGGACTCGCGGACACCGGGGAGCTGTTTTTT. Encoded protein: CSASHSPGLADTGELFF.

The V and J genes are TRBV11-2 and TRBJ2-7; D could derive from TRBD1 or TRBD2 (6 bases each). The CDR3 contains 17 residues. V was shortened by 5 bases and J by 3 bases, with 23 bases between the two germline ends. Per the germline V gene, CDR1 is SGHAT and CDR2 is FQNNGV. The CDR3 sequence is CASSLGRGRGRNYEQYV. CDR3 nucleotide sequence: TGTGCCAGCAGCCTAGGGAGAGGAAGGGGGAGGAACTACGAGCAGTACGTC.

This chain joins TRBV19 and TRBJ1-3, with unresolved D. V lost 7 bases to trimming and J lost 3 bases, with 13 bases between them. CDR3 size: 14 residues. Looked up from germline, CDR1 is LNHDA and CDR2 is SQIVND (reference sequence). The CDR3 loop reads CASTLGKYGNTIYF. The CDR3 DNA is TGTGCCAGTACTTTAGGGAAATATGGAAACACCATATATTTT.

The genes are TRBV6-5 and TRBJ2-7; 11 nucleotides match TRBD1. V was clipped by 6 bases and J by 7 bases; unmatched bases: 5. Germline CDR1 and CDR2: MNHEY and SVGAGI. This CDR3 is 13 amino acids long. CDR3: CASSTGTGGEQYV. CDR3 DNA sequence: TGTGCCAGCAGCACCGGGACAGGGGGAGAGCAGTACGTC.

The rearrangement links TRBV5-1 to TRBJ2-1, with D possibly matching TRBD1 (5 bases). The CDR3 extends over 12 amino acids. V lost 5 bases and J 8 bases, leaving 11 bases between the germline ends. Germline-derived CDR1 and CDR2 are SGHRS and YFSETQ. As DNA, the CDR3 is TGCGCCAGCAGGGGGCCTAACGATGAGCAGTTCTTC. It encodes CASRGPNDEQFF.

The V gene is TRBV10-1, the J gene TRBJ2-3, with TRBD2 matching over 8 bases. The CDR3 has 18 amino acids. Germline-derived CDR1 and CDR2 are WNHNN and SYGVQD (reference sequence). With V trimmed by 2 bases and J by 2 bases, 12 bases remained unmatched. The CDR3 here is CASSERLAGFSYTDTQYF. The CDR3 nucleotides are TGCGCCAGCAGTGAGCGGTTAGCGGGGTTCTCTTACACAGATACGCAGTATTTT.